Listed below are T cell receptor beta chains from one sample, sequenced in a study of OX40 agonist ivuxolimab in advanced cancers. The method was immunoSEQ multiplex PCR; TCRdb's version includes in-frame clones alone and lacks a portion of them. The data show 45,000 to 60,000 clones, around 89% seen once. The sequenced sample was CD4+ or CD8+ T cells sorted from blood, obtained in a trial of the OX40 agonist ivuxolimab. Receptor source: an adult with an advanced solid tumor such as melanoma, head and neck, liver or kidney cancer. Each CDR3 is given with its conserved first and last residue. Each record gives: J gene, V gene, D gene, clone size, CDR3 protein, CDR3 DNA. D genes are given only for firm matches. Some rows mark clone size as missing; the rest say once, few, many or name a class of expanded clone.

>TRBJ1-4|TRBV9|-|-
CASSVRGGNEKLFF
TGTGCCAGCAGCGTTCGGGGAGGGAATGAAAAACTGTTTTTT
>TRBJ2-3|TRBV15|-|once
CATSRDRTLDTQYF
TGTGCCACCAGCAGAGATCGGACCCTGGATACGCAGTATTTT
>TRBJ2-7|TRBV7-3|TRBD1|-
CASSPPTGGLDEQYF
TGTGCCAGCAGCCCCCCGACAGGGGGCTTGGACGAGCAGTACTTC
>TRBJ1-4|TRBV7-9|-|-
CASSLLGVGEKLFF
TGTGCCAGCAGCTTACTTGGGGTGGGTGAAAAACTGTTTTTT
>TRBJ2-1|TRBV5-1|-|once
CASSLVGGAHNEQFF
TGCGCCAGCAGCTTGGTCGGGGGCGCTCACAATGAGCAGTTCTTC
>TRBJ2-1|TRBV11-1|TRBD2|-
CASSPRTSGSSGEQFF
TGTGCCAGCAGCCCACGGACTAGCGGGAGTTCTGGTGAGCAGTTCTTC
>TRBJ1-3|TRBV6-1|-|once
CASSPRGGNTIYF
TGTGCCAGCAGTCCCCGAGGGGGGAACACCATATATTTT
>TRBJ2-1|TRBV30|-|-
CAWTRGVGGRRNEQFF
TGTGCCTGGACCCGCGGGGTGGGGGGGCGGAGGAATGAGCAGTTCTTC
>TRBJ1-1|TRBV29-1|-|-
CSVETKNTEAFF
TGCAGCGTCGAAACAAAGAACACTGAAGCTTTCTTT
>TRBJ2-5|TRBV5-6|-|-
CASSSPREQETQYF
TGTGCCAGCAGCTCTCCGAGGGAACAAGAGACCCAGTACTTC
>TRBJ2-7|TRBV7-2|-|-
CASSLLQGGWYEQYF
TGTGCCAGCAGCCTCCTCCAGGGGGGTTGGTACGAGCAGTACTTC
>TRBJ2-7|TRBV7-2|TRBD2|-
CASSLRPAGGEQYF
TGTGCCAGCAGCTTACGGCCAGCGGGAGGGGAGCAGTACTTC
>TRBJ1-1|TRBV15|-|-
CATSRDRMNTEAFF
TGTGCCACCAGCAGAGATCGTATGAACACTGAAGCTTTCTTT
>TRBJ1-5|TRBV19|-|-
CASSISWAMGNQPQHF
TGTGCCAGTAGTATATCATGGGCCATGGGCAATCAGCCCCAGCATTTT
>TRBJ2-6|TRBV7-2|TRBD2|-
CASSSGLAGGGANVLTF
TGTGCCAGCAGCTCAGGACTAGCGGGAGGTGGGGCCAACGTCCTGACTTTC
>TRBJ1-5|TRBV7-2|-|once
CASSKQVDGYQPQHF
TGTGCCAGCAGCAAACAGGTGGACGGGTATCAGCCCCAGCATTTT
>TRBJ2-7|TRBV6-5|-|-
CASSNRIAYEQYF
TGTGCCAGCAGTAACAGGATCGCCTACGAGCAGTACTTC
>TRBJ2-7|TRBV4-1|-|-
CASSHRYIPSDSKNYEQYF
TGCGCCAGCAGCCACCGATACATCCCCTCGGACTCCAAGAACTACGAGCAGTACTTC
>TRBJ2-4|TRBV5-8|TRBD2|-
CASSSGTRFMAKNIQYF
TGTGCCAGCAGCTCCGGGACTAGATTCATGGCCAAAAACATTCAGTACTTC
>TRBJ2-1|TRBV7-3|-|-
CASSLRSDLYNEQFF
TGTGCCAGCAGCTTACGGAGTGACCTCTACAATGAGCAGTTCTTC
>TRBJ2-6|TRBV7-9|-|few
CASSTHLRANVLTF
TGTGCCAGCAGCACCCACCTTAGGGCCAACGTCCTGACTTTC
>TRBJ1-2|TRBV14|TRBD1|-
CASSQAGTGGYGYTF
TGTGCCAGCAGCCAAGCGGGGACAGGGGGCTATGGCTACACCTTC
>TRBJ1-2|TRBV7-6|-|few
CASSLSRLNGYTF
TGTGCCAGCAGCTTATCGAGGCTGAATGGCTACACCTTC
>TRBJ2-3|TRBV5-4|TRBD1|-
CASSAGQADTQYF
TGTGCCAGCAGCGCCGGACAGGCAGATACGCAGTATTTT
>TRBJ2-7|TRBV5-6|TRBD2|-
CASSFLAGGGYEQYF
TGTGCCAGCAGCTTCTTAGCGGGAGGGGGGTACGAGCAGTACTTC
>TRBJ2-5|TRBV28|-|-
CASLSGTWEQYF
TGTGCCAGCCTGTCAGGGACGTGGGAGCAGTACTTC
>TRBJ2-6|TRBV6-5|-|-
CASSYLSGANVLTF
TGTGCCAGCAGTTACCTCTCTGGGGCCAACGTCCTGACTTTC
>TRBJ2-7|TRBV7-2|-|-
CASSLGQGGYEQYF
TGTGCCAGCAGCTTAGGGCAGGGCGGCTACGAGCAGTACTTC
>TRBJ1-2|TRBV28|TRBD1|-
CASSMTGTYGYTF
TGTGCCAGCTCTATGACAGGGACCTATGGCTACACCTTC
>TRBJ1-5|TRBV2|TRBD1|-
CASSDWDRRNQPQHF
TGTGCCAGCAGTGACTGGGACAGGCGTAATCAGCCCCAGCATTTT
>TRBJ1-2|TRBV28|TRBD1|-
CASFSPAGTVYGYTF
TGTGCCAGCTTTTCCCCCGCCGGGACAGTCTATGGCTACACCTTC
>TRBJ2-3|TRBV6-4|-|-
CASSFGQSDTQYF
TGTGCCAGCAGTTTCGGACAGTCAGATACGCAGTATTTT
>TRBJ2-7|TRBV9|-|-
CASSVVSPRAGKYF
TGTGCCAGCAGCGTAGTTTCTCCCAGGGCTGGAAAGTACTTC
>TRBJ2-1|TRBV15|-|-
CATEGQNNEQFF
TGTGCCACCGAAGGACAGAACAATGAGCAGTTCTTC
>TRBJ2-1|TRBV28|TRBD2|-
CATNPHGGRGNEQFF
TGTGCCACCAACCCACATGGCGGGAGAGGGAATGAGCAGTTCTTC
>TRBJ2-7|TRBV6-5|-|-
CASSPTGVSYEQYF
TGTGCCAGCAGTCCGACAGGCGTCTCCTACGAGCAGTACTTC
>TRBJ1-1|TRBV11-3|-|-
CASSVDNTEAFF
TGTGCCAGCAGCGTAGATAACACTGAAGCTTTCTTT
>TRBJ2-1|TRBV7-2|TRBD2|once
CASSLVGTSGSWEQFF
TGTGCCAGCAGCTTAGTGGGGACTAGCGGGAGCTGGGAGCAGTTCTTC
>TRBJ2-7|TRBV6-1|-|-
CASSDPYEQYF
TGTGCCAGCAGCGACCCGTACGAGCAGTACTTC
>TRBJ1-1|TRBV5-1|-|once
CASSQRVYSMNTEAFF
TGCGCCAGCAGCCAACGGGTTTATTCCATGAACACTGAAGCTTTCTTT
>TRBJ1-2|TRBV6-6|-|once
CASRPGGSNYGYTF
TGTGCCAGCAGACCCGGGGGGTCTAACTATGGCTACACCTTC
>TRBJ2-2|TRBV19|-|-
CASTTARQGGLKNTGELFF
TGTGCCAGTACCACCGCGCGGCAGGGGGGACTGAAAAACACCGGGGAGCTGTTTTTT
>TRBJ2-5|TRBV7-2|TRBD2|-
CASSDGWGGTQYF
TGTGCCAGCAGCGACGGTTGGGGGGGGACCCAGTACTTC
>TRBJ1-2|TRBV19|-|-
CASKIKQGVNYGYTF
TGTGCCAGTAAAATAAAACAGGGCGTCAACTATGGCTACACCTTC
>TRBJ1-1|TRBV11-1|TRBD1|-
CASSEYRGNTEAFF
TGTGCCAGCAGCGAATACAGGGGGAACACTGAAGCTTTCTTT
>TRBJ2-5|TRBV30|TRBD2|-
CACGTSGRLGEETQYF
TGTGCCTGCGGGACTAGCGGGAGGTTAGGCGAAGAGACCCAGTACTTC
>TRBJ1-1|TRBV27|-|-
CASSLSPGANTEAFF
TGTGCCAGCAGTTTATCCCCCGGGGCGAACACTGAAGCTTTCTTT
>TRBJ2-5|TRBV7-2|TRBD1|-
CASSDGTAQETQYF
TGTGCCAGCAGTGACGGGACAGCTCAAGAGACCCAGTACTTC
>TRBJ2-7|TRBV5-1|TRBD2|-
CASSFLAGGPVEQYF
TGCGCCAGCAGCTTTCTAGCGGGAGGGCCGGTCGAGCAGTACTTC
>TRBJ2-7|TRBV6-1|-|few
CASSEEAGKTYEQYF
TGTGCCAGCAGTGAAGAGGCGGGAAAGACCTACGAGCAGTACTTC
>TRBJ1-2|TRBV6-1|TRBD1|-
CASSRQGANYGYTF
TGTGCCAGCAGTCGACAGGGAGCTAACTATGGCTACACCTTC
>TRBJ1-1|TRBV28|-|-
CASSLRDEAFF
TGTGCCAGCAGTCTAAGGGATGAAGCTTTCTTT
>TRBJ1-6|TRBV27|TRBD1|-
CASSLETGNNSPLHF
TGTGCCAGCAGTTTGGAGACAGGGAATAATTCACCCCTCCACTTT
>TRBJ2-1|TRBV27|-|once
CATKGAGPPYNEQFF
TGTGCCACCAAAGGCGCGGGACCACCCTACAATGAGCAGTTCTTC
>TRBJ2-7|TRBV11-2|-|-
CASSWDGRTYEQYF
TGTGCCAGCAGCTGGGACGGGAGAACCTACGAGCAGTACTTC
>TRBJ2-2|TRBV28|-|-
CASSRNRLPGELFF
TGTGCCAGCAGCCGTAACAGGTTACCCGGGGAGCTGTTTTTT
>TRBJ2-3|TRBV4-3|-|-
CASSQDFGGAGDTQYF
TGCGCCAGCAGCCAAGACTTTGGCGGGGCGGGAGATACGCAGTATTTT
>TRBJ2-7|TRBV5-1|TRBD1|-
CASSFAGGGEQYF
TGCGCCAGCAGCTTCGCAGGGGGCGGCGAGCAGTACTTC
>TRBJ1-1|TRBV10-3|-|-
CAISEGSVAPEAFF
TGTGCCATCAGTGAAGGGAGCGTGGCACCTGAAGCTTTCTTT